This T cell receptor (beta chain) was sequenced for a study of T-cell reconstitution after alpha-beta-depleted transplantation in children. The study's findings and limits: There were reportedly several hundred expanded graft clones from which alpha-beta T cells came about two months after transplant. A year post-transplant, T-cell counts and diversity derived mostly from newly produced T cells.

This clonotype was counted ten times or more. Its antigen is as yet unknown. Construction of the TCRbeta library involved unique molecular identifiers. MiXCR was run by TCRdb on the PCR reads, yielding one entry per CDR3 protein. The sample contains about 200,000 distinct CDR3 sequences, roughly 6.3% of which appear only once. V gave up 6 bases and J gave up 4 bases; unmatched junction bases: 9. Germline V gene lookup returns CDR1 SQVTM and CDR2 ANQGSEA. The CDR3 contains 14 residues. The specimen was PBMCs, collected before TCRalphabeta/CD19-depleted stem cell transplant. The gene calls are TRBV29-1 and TRBJ1-2; 9 bases line up with TRBD1. The receptor was derived from a girl under three years old with combined immunodeficiency, due to receive a stem cell transplant. CDR3 amino acids: CSVLPGQGLYGYTF. The DNA for the CDR3 is TGCAGCGTACTCCCGGGACAGGGTCTCTATGGCTACACCTTC.